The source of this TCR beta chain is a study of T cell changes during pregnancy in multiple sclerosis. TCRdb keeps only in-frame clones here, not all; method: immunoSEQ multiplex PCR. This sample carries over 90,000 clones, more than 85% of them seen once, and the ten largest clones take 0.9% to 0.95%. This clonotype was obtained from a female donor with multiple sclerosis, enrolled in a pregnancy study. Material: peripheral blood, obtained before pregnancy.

CDR3 amino acids: CASSLSGSNEQFF. CDR3 nucleotides: TGTGCCAGCAGCTTAAGCGGGAGCAATGAGCAGTTCTTC. V usage is TRBV7-3 and J usage is TRBJ2-1, with 7 positions matching TRBD2. The CDR3 has 13 residues. In germline, CDR1 is SGHTA, CDR2 FQGTGA. Germline trimming cut 1 base from V and 6 bases from J; bases unmatched to any gene: 0.